This TCR beta chain originates from a study of blood T cell repertoires in COVID-19 (TCRdb year 2020). About the study as a whole: ImmuneRACE Cohort 3 recovered participants were defined by two consecutive negative NP/OP PCR tests, healthcare professional clearance, or symptom resolution. Sample metadata almost always included a de-identified subject ID, COVID-19 status, age in years and sex. Where HLA class I and class II types were available, the types were taken from metadata supplied by the sample provider, not from assay-based typing. The material from the prospective study consisted of cDNA or gDNA derived from T cells, B-cell-depleted T cells, or PBMCs. The collaborator samples originated in the United States, Italy and Spain and spanned the acute and convalescent phases of COVID-19. Samples were obtained from the ongoing ImmuneRACE study (first 160 participants) and from 1,254 subjects provided by 6 global collaborators. Deeply sampled blood TCRbeta repertoires from subjects exposed to, actively infected with, or recovered from COVID-19 were included in the dataset. The repertoires were released in a freely available public database meant as a resource for research on the immune response to SARS-CoV-2.

General conclusions and limits of the study: How much clinical and demographic metadata was included differed by source and by participant, and the metadata was provided uncurated.

The germline V gene sets CDR1 to SNHLY and CDR2 to FYNNEI. From the cysteine through the phenylalanine, the CDR3 covers 13 amino acids. Only the CDR3 portion is preserved as DNA: 39 bases, with reading frame beginning at the first base. Trimming removed 6 bases from V and 4 bases from J; the gene matches leave 4 bases unexplained. As regards this clone: Its antigen is currently not known. The sample holds no much larger clone one base away, and base qualities are not on file.

TCRbeta CDR3 regions were amplified from genomic DNA by means of the immunoSEQ Assay, a bias-controlled multiplex PCR. The study's processing was this. The number of nucleated cells in each sample was estimated from the amplification of reference gene primers within the assay. To quantify the absolute abundance of each unique TCRbeta CDR3 rearrangement, sequence reads were collapsed and filtered. For each sample, productive Simpson clonality was calculated as the square root of Simpson's diversity index over productive rearrangements. The clones in this table, taken by TCRdb from immuneACCESS, are in-frame only. Not every clone is retained; where verified, under half of the shortfall comes from an unresolved V gene, and the cause of the rest is unknown. V and J calls and clone size are given by that table; D and trimming were obtained from the DNA. This sample comprises some 160,000 clones, approximately 79% of them detected only once. Together, the top ten hold over 15% of the sample.

In the prospective study, participants were about 18 to 100 years old, resided in around 25 geographic areas of the United States, and were enrolled through a virtual design. Cohort assignment in the prospective study relied on participant-reported clinical history from a screening survey and a study questionnaire. Mobile phlebotomists in the prospective study collected whole blood, serum and a nasopharyngeal or oropharyngeal swab from every participant. Over an approximately 2-month period, participants in the prospective study had the option of providing additional blood draws and questionnaires. Prospective study blood samples were shipped either frozen or at room temperature before DNA extraction.

The TCR comes from a woman in her seventies in a cohort exposed to, infected with or recovered from COVID-19 (not recorded which). The rearrangement combines TRBV2 with TRBJ2-5, with 8 bases matching TRBD1. The sequenced material came from PBMCs or T cells enriched from blood (not recorded which). The CDR3 is CASRDRVGETQYF. The base sequence is TGTGCCAGCAGGGACAGGGTTGGAGAGACCCAGTACTTC.